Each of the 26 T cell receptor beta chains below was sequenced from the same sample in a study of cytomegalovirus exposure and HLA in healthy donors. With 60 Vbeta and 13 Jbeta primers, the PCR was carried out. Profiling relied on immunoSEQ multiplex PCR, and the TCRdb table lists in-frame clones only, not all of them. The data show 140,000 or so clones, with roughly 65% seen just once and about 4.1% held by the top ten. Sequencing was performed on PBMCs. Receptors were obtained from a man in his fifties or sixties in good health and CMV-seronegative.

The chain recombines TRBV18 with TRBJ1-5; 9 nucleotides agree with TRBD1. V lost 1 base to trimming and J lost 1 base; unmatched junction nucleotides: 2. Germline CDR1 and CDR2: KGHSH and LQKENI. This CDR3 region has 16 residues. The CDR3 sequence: CASSPRDRASNQPQHF. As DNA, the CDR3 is TGTGCCAGCTCACCACGGGACAGGGCGAGCAATCAGCCCCAGCATTTT.

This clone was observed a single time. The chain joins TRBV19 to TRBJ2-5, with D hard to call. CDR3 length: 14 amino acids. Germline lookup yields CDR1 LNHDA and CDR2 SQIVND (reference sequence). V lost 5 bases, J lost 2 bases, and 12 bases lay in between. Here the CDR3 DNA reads TGTGCCAGTAGTGCCGAACGCGTGCAAGAGACCCAGTACTTC. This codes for CASSAERVQETQYF.

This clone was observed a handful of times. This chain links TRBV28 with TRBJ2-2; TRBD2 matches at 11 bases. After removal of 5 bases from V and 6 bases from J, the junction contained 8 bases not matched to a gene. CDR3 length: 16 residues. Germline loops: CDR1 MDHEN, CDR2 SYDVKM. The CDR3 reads CASSLTSGSSSGELFF. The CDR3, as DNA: TGTGCCAGCAGTCTTACTAGCGGGAGCTCGTCCGGGGAGCTGTTTTTT. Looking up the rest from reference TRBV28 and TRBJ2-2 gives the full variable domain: DVKVTQSSRYLVKRTGEKVFLECVQDMDHENMFWYRQDPGLGLRLIYFSYDVKMKEKGDIPEGYSVSREKKERFSLILESASTNQTSMYLCASSLTSGSSSGELFFGEGSRLTVL.

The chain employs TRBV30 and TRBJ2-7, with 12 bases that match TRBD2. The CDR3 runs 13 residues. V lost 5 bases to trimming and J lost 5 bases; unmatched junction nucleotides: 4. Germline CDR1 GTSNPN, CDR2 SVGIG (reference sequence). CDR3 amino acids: CAWPSGRGNEQYF. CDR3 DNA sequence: TGTGCCTGGCCTAGCGGGAGGGGGAACGAGCAGTACTTC.

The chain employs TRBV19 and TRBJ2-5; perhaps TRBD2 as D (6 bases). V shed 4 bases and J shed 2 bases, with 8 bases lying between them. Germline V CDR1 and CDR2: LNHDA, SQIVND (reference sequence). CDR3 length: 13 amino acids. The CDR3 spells CASSTTRQETQYF. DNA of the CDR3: TGTGCCAGTAGTACGACTAGGCAAGAGACCCAGTACTTC.

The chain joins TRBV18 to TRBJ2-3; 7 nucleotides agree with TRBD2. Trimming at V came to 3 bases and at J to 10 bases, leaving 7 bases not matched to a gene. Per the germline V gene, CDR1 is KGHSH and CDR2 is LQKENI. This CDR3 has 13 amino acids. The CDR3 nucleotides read TGTGCCAGCTCACCGGACGCGGGGGTTTCGCAGTATTTT. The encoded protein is CASSPDAGVSQYF.

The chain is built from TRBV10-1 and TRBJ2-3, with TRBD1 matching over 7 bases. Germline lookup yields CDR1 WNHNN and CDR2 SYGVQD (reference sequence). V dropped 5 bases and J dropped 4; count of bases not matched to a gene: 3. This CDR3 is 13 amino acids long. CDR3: CASSRQGADTQYF. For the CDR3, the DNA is TGCGCCAGCAGTAGACAGGGCGCAGATACGCAGTATTTT.

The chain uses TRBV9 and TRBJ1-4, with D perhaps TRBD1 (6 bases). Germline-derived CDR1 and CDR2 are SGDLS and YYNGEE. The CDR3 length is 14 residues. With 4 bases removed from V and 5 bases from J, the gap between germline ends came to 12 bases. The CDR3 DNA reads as TGTGCCAGCAGCCCGGGGGGGGCCAATGAAAAACTGTTTTTT. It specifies CASSPGGANEKLFF.

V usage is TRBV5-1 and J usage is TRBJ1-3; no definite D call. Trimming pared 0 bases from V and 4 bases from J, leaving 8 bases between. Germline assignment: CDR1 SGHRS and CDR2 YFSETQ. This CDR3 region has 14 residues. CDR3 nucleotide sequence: TGCGCCAGCAGCTTGGACCTCGGGGGAAACACCATATATTTT. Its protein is CASSLDLGGNTIYF.

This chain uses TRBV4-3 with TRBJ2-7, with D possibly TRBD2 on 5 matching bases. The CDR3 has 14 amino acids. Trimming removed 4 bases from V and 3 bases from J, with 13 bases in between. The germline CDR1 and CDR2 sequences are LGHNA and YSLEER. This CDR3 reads CASSRTPSFYEQYF. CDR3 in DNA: TGCGCCAGCAGCCGGACTCCCTCCTTCTACGAGCAGTACTTC.

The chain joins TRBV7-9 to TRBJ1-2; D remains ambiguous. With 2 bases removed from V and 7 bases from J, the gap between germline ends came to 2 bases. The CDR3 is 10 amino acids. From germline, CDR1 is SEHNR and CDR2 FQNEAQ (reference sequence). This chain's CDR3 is CASSLRGYTF. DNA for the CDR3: TGTGCCAGCAGCTTACGTGGCTACACCTTC.

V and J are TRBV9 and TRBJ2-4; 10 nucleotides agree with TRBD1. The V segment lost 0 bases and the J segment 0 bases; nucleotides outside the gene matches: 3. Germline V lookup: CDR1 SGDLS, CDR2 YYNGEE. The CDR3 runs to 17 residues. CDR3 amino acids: CASSVEGQGLAKNIQYF. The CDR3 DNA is TGTGCCAGCAGCGTAGAGGGACAGGGGTTAGCCAAAAACATTCAGTACTTC.

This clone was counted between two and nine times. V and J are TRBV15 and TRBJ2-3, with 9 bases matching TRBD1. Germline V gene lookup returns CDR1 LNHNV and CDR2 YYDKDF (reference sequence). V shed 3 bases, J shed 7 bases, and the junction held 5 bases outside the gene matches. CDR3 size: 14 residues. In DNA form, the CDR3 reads TGTGCCACCAGCAGGGACAGGGGTCCCTATACGCAGTATTTT. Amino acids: CATSRDRGPYTQYF.

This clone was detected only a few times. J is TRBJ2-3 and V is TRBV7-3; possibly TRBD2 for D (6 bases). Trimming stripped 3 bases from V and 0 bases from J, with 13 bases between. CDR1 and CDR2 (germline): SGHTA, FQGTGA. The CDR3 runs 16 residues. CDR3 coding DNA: TGTGCCAGCAGCTTGGGGCCCGGGGGTAGCACAGATACGCAGTATTTT. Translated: CASSLGPGGSTDTQYF.

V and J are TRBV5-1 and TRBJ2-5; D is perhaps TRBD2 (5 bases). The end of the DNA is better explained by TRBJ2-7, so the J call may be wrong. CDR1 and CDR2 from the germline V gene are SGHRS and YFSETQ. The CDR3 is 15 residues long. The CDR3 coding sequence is TGCGCCAGCAGCTTGGGTTTCGGGGACTCCTACGAGCAGTACTTC. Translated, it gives CASSLGFGDSYEQYF.

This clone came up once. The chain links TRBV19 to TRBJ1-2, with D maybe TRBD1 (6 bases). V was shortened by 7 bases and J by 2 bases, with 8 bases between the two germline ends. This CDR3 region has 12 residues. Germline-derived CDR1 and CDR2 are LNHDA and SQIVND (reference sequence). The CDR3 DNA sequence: TGTGCCAGTAATGGGGGCAACTATGGCTACACCTTC. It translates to CASNGGNYGYTF.

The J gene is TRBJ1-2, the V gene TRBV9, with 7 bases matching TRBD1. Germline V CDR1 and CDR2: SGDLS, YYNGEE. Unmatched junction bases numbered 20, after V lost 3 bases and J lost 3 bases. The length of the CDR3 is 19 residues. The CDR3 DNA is TGTGCCAGCAGCGACCCCTCGACCCCATCGGGACAGAGATACTATGGCTACACCTTC. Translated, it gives CASSDPSTPSGQRYYGYTF.

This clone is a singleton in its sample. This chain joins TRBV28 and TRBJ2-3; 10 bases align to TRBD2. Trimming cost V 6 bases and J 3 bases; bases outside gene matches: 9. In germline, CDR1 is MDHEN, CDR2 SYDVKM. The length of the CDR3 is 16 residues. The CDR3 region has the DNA TGTGCCAGCAGCCCTGCGAGCGGGAGGGGGACAGATACGCAGTATTTT. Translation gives CASSPASGRGTDTQYF.

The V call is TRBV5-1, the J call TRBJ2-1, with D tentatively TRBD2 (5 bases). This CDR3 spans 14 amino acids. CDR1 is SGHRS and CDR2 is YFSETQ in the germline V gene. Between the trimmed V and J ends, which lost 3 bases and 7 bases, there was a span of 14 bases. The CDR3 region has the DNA TGCGCCAGCAGCTCCCGGGCGGCGGGTAATGAGCAGTTCTTC. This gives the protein CASSSRAAGNEQFF. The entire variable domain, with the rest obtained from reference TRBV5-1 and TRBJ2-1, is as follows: KAGVTQTPRYLIKTRGQQVTLSCSPISGHRSVSWYQQTPGQGLQFLFEYFSETQRNKGNFPGRFSGRQFSNSRSEMNVSTLELGDSALYLCASSSRAAGNEQFFGPGTRLTVL.

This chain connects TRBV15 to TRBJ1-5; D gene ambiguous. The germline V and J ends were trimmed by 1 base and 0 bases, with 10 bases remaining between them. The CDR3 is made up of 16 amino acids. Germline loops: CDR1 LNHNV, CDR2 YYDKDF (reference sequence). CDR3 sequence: CATSRVFGDSNQPQHF. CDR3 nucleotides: TGTGCCACCAGCAGAGTTTTCGGGGATAGCAATCAGCCCCAGCATTTT.

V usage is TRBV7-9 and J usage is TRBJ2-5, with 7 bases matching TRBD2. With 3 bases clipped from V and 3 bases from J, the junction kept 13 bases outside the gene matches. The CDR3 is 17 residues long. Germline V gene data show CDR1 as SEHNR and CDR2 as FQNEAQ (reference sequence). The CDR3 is CASSFWEGSRIKETQYF. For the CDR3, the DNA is TGTGCCAGCAGCTTTTGGGAGGGGAGTAGGATTAAAGAGACCCAGTACTTC.

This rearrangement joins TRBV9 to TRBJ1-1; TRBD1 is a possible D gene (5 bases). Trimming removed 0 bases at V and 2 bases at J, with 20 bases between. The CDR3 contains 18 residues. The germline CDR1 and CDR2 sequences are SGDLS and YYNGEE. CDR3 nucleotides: TGTGCCAGCAGCGTAGACCCACTAGGGCGGGGGTCCAACACTGAAGCTTTCTTT. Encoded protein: CASSVDPLGRGSNTEAFF. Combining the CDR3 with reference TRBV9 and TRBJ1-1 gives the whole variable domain DSGVTQTPKHLITATGQRVTLRCSPRSGDLSVYWYQQSLDQGLQFLIQYYNGEERAKGNILERFSAQQFPDLHSELNLSSLELGDSALYFCASSVDPLGRGSNTEAFFGQGTRLTVV.

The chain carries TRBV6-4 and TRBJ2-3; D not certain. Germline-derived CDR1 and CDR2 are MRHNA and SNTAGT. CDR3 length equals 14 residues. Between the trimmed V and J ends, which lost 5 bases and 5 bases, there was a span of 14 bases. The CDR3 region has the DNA TGTGCCAGCAGTCCCAGCGACGCACAAGATACGCAGTATTTT. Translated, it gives CASSPSDAQDTQYF.

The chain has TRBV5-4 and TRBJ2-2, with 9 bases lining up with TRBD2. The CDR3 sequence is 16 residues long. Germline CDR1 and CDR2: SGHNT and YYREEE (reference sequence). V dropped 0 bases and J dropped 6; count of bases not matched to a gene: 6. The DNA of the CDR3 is TGTGCCAGCAGCTTGGAGGCTAGCGGGATGGCCGGGGAGCTGTTTTTT. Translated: CASSLEASGMAGELFF.

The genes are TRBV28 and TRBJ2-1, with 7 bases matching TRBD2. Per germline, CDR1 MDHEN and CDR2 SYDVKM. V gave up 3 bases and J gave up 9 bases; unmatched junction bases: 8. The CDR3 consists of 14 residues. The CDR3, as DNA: TGTGCCAGCAGTTTTGGCGGGAGCAGCTTTGAGCAGTTCTTC. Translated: CASSFGGSSFEQFF.

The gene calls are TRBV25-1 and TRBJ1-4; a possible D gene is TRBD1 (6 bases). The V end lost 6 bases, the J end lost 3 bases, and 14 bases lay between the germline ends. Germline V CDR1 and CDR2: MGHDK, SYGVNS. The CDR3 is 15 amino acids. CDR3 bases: TGTGCCAGCAGGGACAGCGCAAGTGCTAATGAAAAACTGTTTTTT. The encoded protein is CASRDSASANEKLFF.